This T cell receptor beta chain was obtained from a study of cytomegalovirus exposure and HLA in healthy donors. Study-wide results and limits: Earlier results showed most TCR beta V segments being productive about 87% or about 30% of the time. The likely explanation for a cluster of highly shared sequence variants was sequencing artifact.

Both 60 Vbeta primers and 13 Jbeta primers went into the PCR. The assay was immunoSEQ multiplex PCR, and TCRdb's table has in-frame clones only and misses some. Among hundreds of thousands of clones, around four fifths were seen once, and the ten largest hold around 2.9%. Trimming cost V 8 bases and J 1 base, with 9 bases left between them. Germline V lookup: CDR1 LNHDA, CDR2 SQIVND (reference sequence). CDR3 length: 14 residues. Of note for this clone: Its antigen is not known.

V is TRBV19 and J is TRBJ2-6; possibly TRBD2 for D (6 bases). The source material was PBMCs. This TCR came from a woman aged 55-70 years in good health and CMV-seropositive. CDR3 residues: CASGGVSGANVLTF. As DNA, the CDR3 is TGTGCCAGTGGCGGGGTATCTGGGGCCAACGTCCTGACTTTC.